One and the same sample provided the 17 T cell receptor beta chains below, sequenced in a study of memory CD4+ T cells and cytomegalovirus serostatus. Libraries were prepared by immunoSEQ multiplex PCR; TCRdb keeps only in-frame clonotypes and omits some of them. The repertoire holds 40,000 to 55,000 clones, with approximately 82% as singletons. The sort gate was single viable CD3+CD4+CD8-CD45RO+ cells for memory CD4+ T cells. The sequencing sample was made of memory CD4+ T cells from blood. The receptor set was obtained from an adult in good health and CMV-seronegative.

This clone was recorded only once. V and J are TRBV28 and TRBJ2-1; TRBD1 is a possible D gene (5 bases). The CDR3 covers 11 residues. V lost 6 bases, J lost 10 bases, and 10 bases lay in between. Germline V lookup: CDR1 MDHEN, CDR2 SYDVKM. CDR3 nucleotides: TGTGCCAGCAGCCTAGGGGTGGAGCAGTTCTTC. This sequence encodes CASSLGVEQFF. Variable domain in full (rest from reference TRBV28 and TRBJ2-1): DVKVTQSSRYLVKRTGEKVFLECVQDMDHENMFWYRQDPGLGLRLIYFSYDVKMKEKGDIPEGYSVSREKKERFSLILESASTNQTSMYLCASSLGVEQFFGPGTRLTVL.

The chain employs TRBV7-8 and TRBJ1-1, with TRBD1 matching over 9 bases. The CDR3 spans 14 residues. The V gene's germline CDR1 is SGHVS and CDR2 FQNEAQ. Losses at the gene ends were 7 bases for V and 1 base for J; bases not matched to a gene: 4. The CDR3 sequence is CASKLDRGNTEAFF. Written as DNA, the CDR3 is TGTGCCAGCAAACTGGACAGGGGGAACACTGAAGCTTTCTTT.

The CDR3 DNA sequence: TGTGCCATCAGTGTTCAGGGGGGGGACACTGAAGCTTTCTTT. Translated, it gives CAISVQGGDTEAFF. The gene calls are TRBV10-3 and TRBJ1-1; 7 nucleotides align to TRBD1. The J segment lost 3 bases and the V segment lost 4 bases, leaving 5 bases of the junction unmatched. CDR3 length equals 14 residues. Looked up from germline, CDR1 is ENHRY and CDR2 is SYGVKD.

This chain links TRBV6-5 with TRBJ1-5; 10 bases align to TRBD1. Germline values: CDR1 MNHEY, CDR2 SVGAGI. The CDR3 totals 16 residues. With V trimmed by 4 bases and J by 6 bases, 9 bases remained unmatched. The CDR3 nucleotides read TGTGCCAGCAGTTCACGACAGGGGGCGGTTCGTCAGCCCCAGCATTTT. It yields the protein CASSSRQGAVRQPQHF.

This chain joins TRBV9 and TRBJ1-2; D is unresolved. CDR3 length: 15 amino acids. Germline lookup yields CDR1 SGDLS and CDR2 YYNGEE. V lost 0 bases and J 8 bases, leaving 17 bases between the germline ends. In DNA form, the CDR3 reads TGTGCCAGCAGCGTAGAGGGCAGTCTAAGGAAAGGCTACACCTTC. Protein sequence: CASSVEGSLRKGYTF.

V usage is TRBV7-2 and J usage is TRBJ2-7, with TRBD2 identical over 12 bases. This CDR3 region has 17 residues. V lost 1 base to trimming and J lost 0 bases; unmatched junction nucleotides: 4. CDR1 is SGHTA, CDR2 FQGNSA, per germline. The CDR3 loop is CASSLGLAGGPSYEQYF. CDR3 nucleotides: TGTGCCAGCAGCTTAGGGCTAGCGGGGGGGCCCTCCTACGAGCAGTACTTC.

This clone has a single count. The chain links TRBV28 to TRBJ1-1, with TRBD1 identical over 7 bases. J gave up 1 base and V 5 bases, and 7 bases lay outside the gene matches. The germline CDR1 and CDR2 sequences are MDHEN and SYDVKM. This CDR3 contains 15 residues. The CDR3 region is CASSAWDSANTEAFF. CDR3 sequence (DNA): TGTGCCAGCAGTGCCTGGGACAGCGCGAACACTGAAGCTTTCTTT.

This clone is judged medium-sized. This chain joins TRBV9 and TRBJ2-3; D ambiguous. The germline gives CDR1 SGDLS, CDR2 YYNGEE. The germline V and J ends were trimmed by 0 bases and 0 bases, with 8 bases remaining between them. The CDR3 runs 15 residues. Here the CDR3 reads CASSVGPGSTDTQYF. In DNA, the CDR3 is TGTGCCAGCAGCGTAGGGCCTGGGAGCACAGATACGCAGTATTTT.

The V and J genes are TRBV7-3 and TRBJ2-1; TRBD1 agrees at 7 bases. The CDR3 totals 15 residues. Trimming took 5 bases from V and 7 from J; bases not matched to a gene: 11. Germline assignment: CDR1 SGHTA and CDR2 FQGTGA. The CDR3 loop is CASSRQGRTTNEQFF. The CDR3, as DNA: TGTGCCAGCAGCAGACAGGGAAGAACCACTAATGAGCAGTTCTTC. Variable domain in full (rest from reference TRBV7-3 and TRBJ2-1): GAGVSQTPSNKVTEKGKYVELRCDPISGHTALYWYRQSLGQGPEFLIYFQGTGAADDSGLPNDRFFAVRPEGSVSTLKIQRTERGDSAVYLCASSRQGRTTNEQFFGPGTRLTVL.

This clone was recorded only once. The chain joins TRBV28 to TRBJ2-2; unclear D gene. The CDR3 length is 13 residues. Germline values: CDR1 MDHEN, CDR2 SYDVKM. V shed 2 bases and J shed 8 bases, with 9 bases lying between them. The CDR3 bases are TGTGCCAGCAGTTTACTAGGGTTTGGGGAGCTGTTTTTT. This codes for CASSLLGFGELFF.

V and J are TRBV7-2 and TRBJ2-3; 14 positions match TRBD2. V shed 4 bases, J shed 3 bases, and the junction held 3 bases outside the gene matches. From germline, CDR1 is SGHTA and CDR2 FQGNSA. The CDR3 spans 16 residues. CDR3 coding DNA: TGTGCCAGCAGCTCGACTAGCGGGGGGGGGACAGATACGCAGTATTTT. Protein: CASSSTSGGGTDTQYF.

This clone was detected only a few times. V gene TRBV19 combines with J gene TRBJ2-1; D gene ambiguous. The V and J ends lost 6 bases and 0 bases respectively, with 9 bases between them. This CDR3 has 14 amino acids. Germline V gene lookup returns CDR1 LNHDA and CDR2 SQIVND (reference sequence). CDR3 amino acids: CASRARSSYNEQFF. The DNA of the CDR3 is TGTGCCAGTAGGGCCAGGAGCTCCTACAATGAGCAGTTCTTC.

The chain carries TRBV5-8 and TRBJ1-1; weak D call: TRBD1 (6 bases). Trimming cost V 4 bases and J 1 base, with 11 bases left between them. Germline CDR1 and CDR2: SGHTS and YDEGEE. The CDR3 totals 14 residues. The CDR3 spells CASSTYRANTEAFF. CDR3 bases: TGTGCCAGCAGCACCTACAGGGCGAACACTGAAGCTTTCTTT.

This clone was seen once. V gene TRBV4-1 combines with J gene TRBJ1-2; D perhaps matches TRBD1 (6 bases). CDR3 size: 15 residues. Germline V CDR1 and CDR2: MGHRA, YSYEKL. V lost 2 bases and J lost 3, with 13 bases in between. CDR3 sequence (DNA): TGCGCCAGCAGCCAATTAGCCAGGGGTGACTATGGCTACACCTTC. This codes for CASSQLARGDYGYTF.

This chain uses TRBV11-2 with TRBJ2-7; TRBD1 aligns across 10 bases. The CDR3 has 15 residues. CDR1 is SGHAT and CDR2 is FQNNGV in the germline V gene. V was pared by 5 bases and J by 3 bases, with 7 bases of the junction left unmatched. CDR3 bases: TGTGCCAGCAGCCAACAAAGGACAGGGGGCTACGAGCAGTACTTC. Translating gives CASSQQRTGGYEQYF.

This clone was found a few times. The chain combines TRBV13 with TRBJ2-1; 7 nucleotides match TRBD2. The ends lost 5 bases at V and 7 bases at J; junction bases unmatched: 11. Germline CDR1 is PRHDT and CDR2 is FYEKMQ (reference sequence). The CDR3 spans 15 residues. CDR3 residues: CASSPHSGSKNEQFF. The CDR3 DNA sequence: TGTGCCAGCAGCCCTCATAGCGGGTCTAAAAATGAGCAGTTCTTC.

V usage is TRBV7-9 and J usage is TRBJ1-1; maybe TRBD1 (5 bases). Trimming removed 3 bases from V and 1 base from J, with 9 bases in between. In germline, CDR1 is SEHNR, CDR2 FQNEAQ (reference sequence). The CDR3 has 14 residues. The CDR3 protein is CASSLGQENTEAFF. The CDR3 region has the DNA TGTGCCAGCAGCTTGGGGCAGGAGAACACTGAAGCTTTCTTT.